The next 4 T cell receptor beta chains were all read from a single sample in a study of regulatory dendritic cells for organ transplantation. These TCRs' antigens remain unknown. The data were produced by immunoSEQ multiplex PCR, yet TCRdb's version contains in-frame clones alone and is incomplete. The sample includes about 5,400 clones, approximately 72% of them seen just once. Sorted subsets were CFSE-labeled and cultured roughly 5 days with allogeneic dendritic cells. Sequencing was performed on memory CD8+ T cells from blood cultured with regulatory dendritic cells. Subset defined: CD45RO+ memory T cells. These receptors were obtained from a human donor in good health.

As DNA, the CDR3 is TGCAAGGCGGCTGAGCAGTTCTTC. As protein: CKAAEQFF. The chain employs TRBV20-1 and TRBJ2-1; no definite D call. Germline values: CDR1 DFQATT, CDR2 SNEGSKA (reference sequence). The CDR3 length is 8 residues.

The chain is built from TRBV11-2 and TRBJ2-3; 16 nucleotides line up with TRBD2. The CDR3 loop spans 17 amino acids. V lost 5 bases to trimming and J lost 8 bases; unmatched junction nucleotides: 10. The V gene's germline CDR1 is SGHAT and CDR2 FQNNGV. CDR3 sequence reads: CASSVPGLAGGPFTQYF. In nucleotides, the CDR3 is TGTGCCAGCAGCGTCCCGGGACTAGCGGGAGGGCCGTTTACGCAGTATTTT.

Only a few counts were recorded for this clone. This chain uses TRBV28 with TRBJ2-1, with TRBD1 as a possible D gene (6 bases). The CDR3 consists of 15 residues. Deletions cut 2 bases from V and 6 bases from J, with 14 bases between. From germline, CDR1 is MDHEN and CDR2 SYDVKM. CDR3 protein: CASSLLQTGANEQFF. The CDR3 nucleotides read TGTGCCAGCAGTTTACTTCAGACAGGAGCCAATGAGCAGTTCTTC. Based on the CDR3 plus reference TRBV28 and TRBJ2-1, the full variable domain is DVKVTQSSRYLVKRTGEKVFLECVQDMDHENMFWYRQDPGLGLRLIYFSYDVKMKEKGDIPEGYSVSREKKERFSLILESASTNQTSMYLCASSLLQTGANEQFFGPGTRLTVL.

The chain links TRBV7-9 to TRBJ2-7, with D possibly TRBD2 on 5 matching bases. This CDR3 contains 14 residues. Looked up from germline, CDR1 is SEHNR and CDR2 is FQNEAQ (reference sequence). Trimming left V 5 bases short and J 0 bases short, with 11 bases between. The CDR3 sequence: CASSLDDYSYEQYF. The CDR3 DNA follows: TGTGCCAGCAGCCTCGACGACTACTCCTACGAGCAGTACTTC.